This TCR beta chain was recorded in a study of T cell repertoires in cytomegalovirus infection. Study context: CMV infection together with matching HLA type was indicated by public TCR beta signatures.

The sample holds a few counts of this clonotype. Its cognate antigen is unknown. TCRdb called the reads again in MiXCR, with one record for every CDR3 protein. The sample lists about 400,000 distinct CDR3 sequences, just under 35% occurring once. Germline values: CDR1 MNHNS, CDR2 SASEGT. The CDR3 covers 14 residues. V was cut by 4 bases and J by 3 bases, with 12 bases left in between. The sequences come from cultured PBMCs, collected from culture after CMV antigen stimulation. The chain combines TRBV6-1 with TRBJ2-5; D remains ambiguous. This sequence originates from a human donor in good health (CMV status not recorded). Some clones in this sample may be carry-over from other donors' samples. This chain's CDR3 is CASSGSSTKETQYF. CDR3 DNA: TGTGCCAGCAGTGGATCAAGTACAAAAGAGACCCAGTACTTC.